What follows are 24 T cell receptor beta chains derived from one specimen sequenced in a study of blood T cell repertoires in COVID-19. Measured with immunoSEQ multiplex PCR; TCRdb has only the in-frame clones, and not every one. The table lists approximately 300,000 clones, roughly 85% of them singletons. The material sequenced was PBMCs or T cells enriched from blood (not recorded which). These receptors came from a woman aged 25 to 45 who had been exposed to COVID-19.

This chain joins TRBV19 and TRBJ2-7, with 7 bases fitting TRBD2. CDR3 length equals 13 residues. V shed 7 bases, J shed 3 bases, and the junction held 6 bases outside the gene matches. Per germline, CDR1 LNHDA and CDR2 SQIVND (reference sequence). CDR3 sequence (DNA): TGTGCCAGTACAACGGTAGCGGGCTACGAGCAGTACTTC. Translation: CASTTVAGYEQYF.

This clone came up a few times. This chain links TRBV7-8 with TRBJ1-4, with TRBD1 identical over 8 bases. The CDR3 covers 14 residues. The trim removed 5 bases at V and 7 bases at J, leaving 6 bases unmatched. Germline V gives CDR1 SGHVS, CDR2 FQNEAQ. This chain's CDR3 is CASSLDRGREKLFF. CDR3 DNA: TGTGCCAGCAGCCTAGACAGGGGACGTGAAAAACTGTTTTTT.

V is TRBV6-5 and J is TRBJ2-5; D is perhaps TRBD2 (6 bases). CDR1 and CDR2 (germline): MNHEY, SVGAGI. Trimming removed 5 bases from V and 3 bases from J, with 16 bases in between. This CDR3 region has 15 residues. CDR3 bases: TGTGCCAGCAGTACCCCGGGGGTAGGCAAAGAGACCCAGTACTTC. This gives the protein CASSTPGVGKETQYF.

In nucleotides, the CDR3 is TGTGCCAGCAGCCAAGCCAGGCTAAATCAGCCCCAGCATTTT. This translates into CASSQARLNQPQHF. The V and J genes are TRBV3-1 (or the pseudogene TRBV3-2) and TRBJ1-5, with D unclear. The V end lost 1 base, the J end lost 4 bases, and 8 bases lay between the germline ends. This CDR3 comprises 14 residues. Germline loops: CDR1 LGHDT, CDR2 YNNKEL (reference sequence).

V usage is TRBV27 and J usage is TRBJ1-2; 8 nucleotides line up with TRBD1. Germline V gene data show CDR1 as MNHEY and CDR2 as SMNVEV (reference sequence). The CDR3 has 15 residues. With V trimmed by 4 bases and J by 6 bases, 10 bases remained unmatched. CDR3 nucleotide sequence: TGTGCCAGCAGTTCCTGGGACAGGCATGCTCATGGCTACACCTTC. This encodes CASSSWDRHAHGYTF.

The chain links TRBV7-8 to TRBJ2-1; 7 nucleotides agree with TRBD2. The V gene end was trimmed by 5 bases and the J gene end by 10 bases; junction bases not matched to a gene: 17. The CDR3 spans 16 residues. Germline-derived CDR1 and CDR2 are SGHVS and FQNEAQ. CDR3 DNA sequence: TGTGCCAGCAGCGAGGGGAAGCGGGACCGCAATGGCGAGCAGTTCTTC. Encoded protein: CASSEGKRDRNGEQFF.

This CDR3 is CASSQIFPPVASNRYKTSEKQFF. CDR3 bases: TGCGCCAGCAGTCAGATTTTCCCACCGGTGGCGTCGAACCGATATAAGACTAGCGAGAAGCAGTTCTTC. V usage is TRBV23-1 and J usage is TRBJ2-1; 8 bases align to TRBD2. TRBV23-1 is given ORF status, its function remaining uncertain. This CDR3 region has 23 residues. The junction had 36 bases not matched to a gene; V was cut back by 3 bases and J by 11 bases.

In DNA form, the CDR3 reads TGTGCCAGCAGCCCTAACGACAGGGTAAATGAAAAACTGTTTTTT. Its translation is CASSPNDRVNEKLFF. The chain couples TRBV9 to TRBJ1-4, with TRBD1 matching over 7 bases. This CDR3 is 15 amino acids long. Trimming took 4 bases from V and 5 from J; bases not matched to a gene: 8. Germline loops: CDR1 SGDLS, CDR2 YYNGEE.

V is TRBV5-4 and J is TRBJ1-2, with D maybe TRBD1 (5 bases). Germline V lookup: CDR1 SGHNT, CDR2 YYREEE (reference sequence). Trimming cost V 4 bases and J 1 base, with 11 bases left between them. The CDR3 runs to 14 residues. CDR3 in amino acids: CASSPGTFNYGYTF. CDR3 DNA: TGTGCCAGCAGCCCAGGGACTTTTAACTATGGCTACACCTTC.

The chain uses TRBV18 and TRBJ2-7, with D possibly matching TRBD1 (6 bases). V dropped 3 bases and J dropped 4 bases, with 16 bases sitting between them. Germline CDR1 is KGHSH and CDR2 is LQKENI. The CDR3 extends over 15 amino acids. CDR3 loop: CASSPVQGSSYEQYF. Here the CDR3 DNA reads TGTGCCAGCTCACCGGTACAGGGTTCTTCGTACGAGCAGTACTTC.

The chain combines TRBV5-4 with TRBJ2-5, with TRBD1 identical over 8 bases. Germline CDR1 reads SGHNT; CDR2 reads YYREEE (reference sequence). The CDR3 sequence is 16 residues long. The junction had 8 bases not matched to a gene; V was cut back by 0 bases and J by 4 bases. This CDR3 reads CASSLEAGGAGETQYF. The CDR3 DNA is TGTGCCAGCAGCTTGGAGGCAGGGGGCGCGGGAGAGACCCAGTACTTC.

Points on this clone: Other DNA sequences in the sample encode the same CDR3. The gene calls are TRBV2 and TRBJ2-1, with 10 bases identical to TRBD2. The CDR3 sequence is 13 residues long. CDR1 and CDR2 from the germline V gene are SNHLY and FYNNEI. V shed 3 bases and J 9 bases; nucleotides not matched to a gene: 2. The CDR3 DNA reads TGTGCCAGCAGTGAGGCTAGCGGGGGTGAGCAGTTCTTC. Translation: CASSEASGGEQFF.

The rearrangement joins TRBV28 to TRBJ2-4; tentative D call: TRBD1 (5 bases). From germline, CDR1 is MDHEN and CDR2 SYDVKM. V was pared by 8 bases and J by 0 bases, with 11 bases between. The CDR3 sequence is 14 residues long. The CDR3 nucleotides are TGTGCCAGCCGGCAGGGAATAGCCAAAAACATTCAGTACTTC. As protein: CASRQGIAKNIQYF.

The chain carries TRBV3-1 (or the pseudogene TRBV3-2) and TRBJ2-6; perhaps TRBD1 as D (6 bases). Germline lookup yields CDR1 LGHDT and CDR2 YNNKEL (reference sequence). V was trimmed by 3 bases and J by 2 bases, leaving 17 bases between them. The CDR3 length is 18 residues. The CDR3, as DNA: TGTGCCAGCAGCCATCAAGGCAGGGGTGGGACTGGGGCCAACGTCCTGACTTTC. This encodes CASSHQGRGGTGANVLTF.

The chain recombines TRBV19 with TRBJ2-2; perhaps TRBD2 as D (7 bases). V shed 8 bases and J shed 6 bases, with 13 bases lying between them. Germline assignment: CDR1 LNHDA and CDR2 SQIVND (reference sequence). The CDR3 extends over 13 amino acids. CDR3 nucleotide sequence: TGTGCCAGTCAAGGGGGGGAAGCCGGGGAGCTGTTTTTT. The encoded protein is CASQGGEAGELFF.

V is TRBV4-3 and J is TRBJ1-2; D not resolved. The V gene's germline CDR1 is LGHNA and CDR2 YSLEER. The ends were cut back, 1 base at V and 5 bases at J, with 14 bases in the middle. The CDR3 is 15 residues long. The chain's CDR3 is CASSQGEVRSYGYTF. CDR3 nucleotide sequence: TGCGCCAGCAGCCAAGGAGAAGTCCGATCATATGGCTACACCTTC.

CDR3 amino acids: CAIRPGGDTEAFF. For the CDR3, the DNA is TGTGCCATCAGGCCAGGAGGAGACACTGAAGCTTTCTTT. This chain uses TRBV10-3 with TRBJ1-1; D gene uncertain. Germline values: CDR1 ENHRY, CDR2 SYGVKD. The CDR3 length is 13 residues. Trimming shortened V by 6 bases and J by 3 bases, and 11 bases separated the two germline ends.

In its sample, this clone was seen a few times. The V call is TRBV25-1, the J call TRBJ1-6; tentative D call: TRBD1 (5 bases). From germline, CDR1 is MGHDK and CDR2 SYGVNS. Trimming removed 3 bases at V and 0 bases at J, with 12 bases between. There are 17 residues in the CDR3. Here the CDR3 reads CASSDPRDYSYNSPLHF. CDR3 DNA: TGTGCCAGCAGTGACCCCAGGGACTACTCCTATAATTCACCCCTCCACTTT.

This chain joins TRBV10-3 and TRBJ1-2; D might be TRBD1 (6 bases). CDR1 and CDR2 from the germline V gene are ENHRY and SYGVKD. With 7 bases removed from V and 0 bases from J, the gap between germline ends came to 18 bases. There are 16 residues in the CDR3. CDR3 DNA sequence: TGTGCCATCACTCCTGGGGGGGCTGGTACTAACTATGGCTACACCTTC. This gives the protein CAITPGGAGTNYGYTF.

The J gene is TRBJ2-7, the V gene TRBV5-1; D gene unclear. Trimming pared 3 bases from V and 2 bases from J, leaving 9 bases between. The CDR3 extends over 13 amino acids. CDR1 is SGHRS, CDR2 YFSETQ, per germline. In DNA form, the CDR3 reads TGCGCCAGCAGCTACGATGCTACCTACGAGCAGTACTTC. Residues: CASSYDATYEQYF.

The CDR3 DNA sequence: TGTGCCTGGAGTGTATACGGACAGGAGTACTCTGGGGCCAACGTCCTGACTTTC. Translating gives CAWSVYGQEYSGANVLTF. The V gene is TRBV30, the J gene TRBJ2-6; 7 bases match TRBD1. The germline V gene has CDR1 GTSNPN and CDR2 SVGIG (reference sequence). CDR3 length equals 18 residues. The V and J ends lost 0 bases and 0 bases, in that order; junction bases with no gene match: 8.

The rearrangement links TRBV25-1 to TRBJ2-6; 9 positions match TRBD1. Germline CDR1 and CDR2: MGHDK and SYGVNS. Losses at the gene ends were 4 bases for V and 0 bases for J; bases not matched to a gene: 4. This CDR3 is 17 amino acids long. This CDR3 reads CASSGRTGDSGANVLTF. The CDR3 DNA reads as TGTGCCAGCAGTGGGCGGACAGGGGACTCTGGGGCCAACGTCCTGACTTTC.

The chain uses TRBV7-2 and TRBJ2-5; D not resolved. Germline V gives CDR1 SGHTA, CDR2 FQGNSA. V was pared by 7 bases and J by 2 bases, with 17 bases between. The CDR3 contains 15 residues. Here the CDR3 reads CASTFNWQVQETQYF. CDR3 bases: TGTGCCAGCACCTTTAACTGGCAGGTTCAAGAGACCCAGTACTTC.

This clone showed up many times. Written as DNA, the CDR3 is TGTGCCAGCAGCCAAGCCTCGGGACAGGGGGCCACTGAAGCTTTCTTT. It yields the protein CASSQASGQGATEAFF. The chain carries TRBV4-2 and TRBJ1-1; 12 nucleotides match TRBD1. Unmatched junction bases numbered 4, after V lost 1 base and J lost 4 bases. The CDR3 covers 16 residues. CDR1 and CDR2 (germline): LGHNA, YNFKEQ.